This T cell receptor beta chain is from a study of T cells in Graves' hyperthyroidism and ophthalmopathy. The study, taken as a whole, reports: Ophthalmopathy and stable hyperthyroidism were separated by a 13 V-J model.

Amplification yielded TCR beta CDR3 regions, with RNA transcripts as the source. HTBI primers were used for first-round RT-PCR of the TCR CDR3. A single record per CDR3 protein comes from TCRdb applying MiXCR to the multiplex PCR reads. Counted here are some 550,000 distinct CDR3 sequences, roughly 15% occurring once; the ten biggest clones make up 2.5% to 4%. This clonotype showed up many times. What it binds is not known. The trim removed 2 bases at V and 8 bases at J, leaving 14 bases unmatched. Germline V gene data show CDR1 as MNHNY and CDR2 as SVGAGI (reference sequence). The CDR3 runs 19 residues. Diagnosing involved the use of clinical symptoms, serum thyroxine and TRAb, thyroid ultrasound and orbital computed tomography.

The gene calls are TRBV6-6 and TRBJ2-1; 14 bases are shared with TRBD2. This TCR was recovered from a woman aged 40 to 50 with Graves' ophthalmopathy. The specimen sequenced was blood. The CDR3 region is CASSYLQIMTSGREDEQFF. The CDR3 region has the DNA TGTGCCAGCAGTTACCTTCAAATTATGACTAGCGGGAGGGAGGATGAGCAGTTCTTC.